These 23 T cell receptor beta chains were all obtained from the same sample, sequenced in a study of early T cells in non-severe SARS-CoV-2 infection. TCRdb itself ran the 5' RACE reads through MiXCR, one entry per CDR3 protein. The sample consists of 100,000 to 120,000 distinct CDR3 sequences, approximately 12% of them appearing once. Sequenced material: whole blood, taken at baseline. The receptors originated from an adult who was a healthcare worker with PCR-confirmed SARS-CoV-2 infection or an uninfected control (not recorded which).

This clonotype was counted a few times. The V and J genes are TRBV2 and TRBJ1-1; no clear D gene. V lost 6 bases, J lost 0 bases, and 14 bases lay in between. The CDR3 has 15 residues. In germline, CDR1 is SNHLY, CDR2 FYNNEI. This chain's CDR3 is CASSEVTQMNTEAFF. CDR3 bases: TGTGCCAGCAGCGAGGTGACTCAAATGAACACTGAAGCTTTCTTT.

The CDR3 DNA reads as TGTGCCAGCAGTTTCCGGGAGCCCCAAGAGACCCAGTACTTC. Translated, it gives CASSFREPQETQYF. The chain is built from TRBV6-5 and TRBJ2-5, with a tentative D call TRBD2 (6 bases). Trimming removed 4 bases from V and 1 base from J, with 10 bases in between. Germline V lookup: CDR1 MNHEY, CDR2 SVGAGI. This CDR3 contains 14 residues.

The CDR3 DNA reads TGTGCCAGCTCACCACGCGAGGGGCGGAACACTGAAGCTTTCTTT. Amino acids: CASSPREGRNTEAFF. This rearrangement joins TRBV18 to TRBJ1-1; possible D gene TRBD1, 5 bases. V was trimmed by 1 base and J by 1 base, leaving 10 bases between them. The CDR3 is 15 amino acids. Germline loops: CDR1 KGHSH, CDR2 LQKENI.

This clonotype came up many times. CDR3 loop: CASRSGEYEQYF. The CDR3 DNA follows: TGTGCCAGCAGGTCAGGGGAGTACGAGCAGTACTTC. The chain combines TRBV27 with TRBJ2-7, with D possibly matching TRBD1 (6 bases). CDR1 and CDR2 from the germline V gene are MNHEY and SMNVEV (reference sequence). The CDR3 covers 12 residues. V was clipped by 6 bases and J by 4 bases, with 10 bases between them.

At least ten counts were recorded for this clonotype. J is TRBJ1-5 and V is TRBV6-5, with TRBD1 as a possible D gene (6 bases). Trimming took 2 bases from V and 6 from J, leaving 14 bases between them. The CDR3 is 15 amino acids. The germline V gene encodes CDR1 MNHEY and CDR2 SVGAGI. CDR3 DNA sequence: TGTGCCAGCAGTTACAACAGGGATGGGAGTCAGCCCCAGCATTTT. Its protein product is CASSYNRDGSQPQHF.

This clonotype was picked up many times. V is TRBV14 and J is TRBJ1-1; 7 bases map to TRBD1. Per the germline V gene, CDR1 is SGHDN and CDR2 is FVKESK. This CDR3 is built from 13 residues. V shed 2 bases, J shed 5 bases, and the junction held 2 bases outside the gene matches. The CDR3 loop is CASSQRGRTEAFF. CDR3 in DNA: TGTGCCAGCAGCCAAAGGGGGCGGACTGAAGCTTTCTTT.

The J gene is TRBJ2-4, the V gene TRBV2; D perhaps matches TRBD2 (6 bases). The CDR3 covers 14 residues. V dropped 8 bases and J dropped 5 bases, with 16 bases sitting between them. CDR1 and CDR2 (germline): SNHLY, FYNNEI. The CDR3 sequence is CASLTGRRENIQYF. DNA of the CDR3: TGTGCCAGCCTCACAGGCCGGAGGGAAAACATTCAGTACTTC.

This clonotype was seen a handful of times. V gene TRBV7-2 combines with J gene TRBJ2-2; no clear D gene. The CDR3 loop spans 13 amino acids. Germline V gives CDR1 SGHTA, CDR2 FQGNSA. V was clipped by 4 bases and J by 7 bases, with 10 bases between them. The CDR3 loop is CASSSPLNGELFF. The DNA for the CDR3 is TGTGCCAGCAGCTCACCCCTGAACGGGGAGCTGTTTTTT.

The J gene is TRBJ1-2, the V gene TRBV20-1; D gene unclear. This CDR3 region has 13 residues. Germline values: CDR1 DFQATT, CDR2 SNEGSKA (reference sequence). The ends were cut back, 0 bases at V and 4 bases at J, with 9 bases in the middle. CDR3 in DNA: TGCAGTGCTAGAGATCCCCACAGCTATGGCTACACCTTC. Encoded protein: CSARDPHSYGYTF.

There are a few counts of this clonotype. This rearrangement joins TRBV7-2 to TRBJ2-7; D perhaps matches TRBD1 (5 bases). The germline V gene encodes CDR1 SGHTA and CDR2 FQGNSA. Trimming cost V 2 bases and J 2 bases, with 13 bases left between them. The CDR3 extends over 15 amino acids. The CDR3 loop reads CASSLRQTSTYEQYF. The CDR3 DNA sequence: TGTGCCAGCAGCTTACGACAGACTTCAACCTACGAGCAGTACTTC. Complete variable domain (other parts from reference TRBV7-2 and TRBJ2-7): GAGVSQSPSNKVTEKGKDVELRCDPISGHTALYWYRQSLGQGLEFLIYFQGNSAPDKSGLPSDRFSAERTGGSVSTLTIQRTQQEDSAVYLCASSLRQTSTYEQYFGPGTRLTVT.

In this sample, this clonotype turned up a few times. J is TRBJ2-3 and V is TRBV11-1; 12 bases are shared with TRBD2. The CDR3 has 14 amino acids. Germline-derived CDR1 and CDR2 are SGHAT and FQDESV (reference sequence). V lost 2 bases, J lost 12 bases, and 6 bases stayed unmatched. The CDR3 DNA follows: TGTGCCAGCAGCTTAAACGGACTAGCGGGGTTTCAGTATTTT. It specifies CASSLNGLAGFQYF.

This clonotype was counted ten times or more. This chain uses TRBV7-2 with TRBJ2-2; 10 nucleotides align to TRBD2. The CDR3 runs to 17 residues. Trimming removed 1 base from V and 6 bases from J; junction bases left unmatched: 8. CDR1 SGHTA and CDR2 FQGNSA come from the germline V gene. CDR3 region: CASSLGLAGAGSGELFF. For the CDR3, the DNA is TGTGCCAGCAGCTTAGGGCTAGCGGGGGCCGGGTCCGGGGAGCTGTTTTTT. Full variable domain (rest looked up from reference TRBV7-2 and TRBJ2-2): GAGVSQSPSNKVTEKGKDVELRCDPISGHTALYWYRQSLGQGLEFLIYFQGNSAPDKSGLPSDRFSAERTGGSVSTLTIQRTQQEDSAVYLCASSLGLAGAGSGELFFGEGSRLTVL.

This clonotype showed up many times. The chain combines TRBV20-1 with TRBJ2-2, with TRBD1 matching over 8 bases. The CDR3 sequence is 14 residues long. Germline lookup yields CDR1 DFQATT and CDR2 SNEGSKA (reference sequence). V shed 3 bases and J 2 bases; nucleotides not matched to a gene: 2. This chain's CDR3 is CSASRGLNTGELFF. The CDR3 DNA sequence: TGCAGTGCTAGCAGGGGGCTTAACACCGGGGAGCTGTTTTTT.

This clonotype has just one count. The chain has TRBV20-1 and TRBJ2-1; a weak D match, TRBD1 (6 bases). The germline V gene encodes CDR1 DFQATT and CDR2 SNEGSKA (reference sequence). The CDR3 loop spans 17 amino acids. The ends were cut back, 3 bases at V and 3 bases at J, with 21 bases in the middle. The CDR3 sequence is CSASREAGVTLYNEQFF. CDR3 DNA: TGCAGTGCTAGTCGAGAGGCAGGGGTGACCCTCTACAATGAGCAGTTCTTC.

In its sample, this clonotype was seen a few times. The chain recombines TRBV12-3 or TRBV12-4 with TRBJ2-5; TRBD2 agrees at 7 bases. With V trimmed by 6 bases and J by 7 bases, 5 bases remained unmatched. This CDR3 contains 12 residues. The CDR3 DNA is TGTGCCAGCAGGCTAGCGGCCGGGACCCAGTACTTC. Its protein product is CASRLAAGTQYF.

This clonotype was observed at least ten times. This rearrangement joins TRBV13 to TRBJ1-2; no definite D call. Germline CDR1 reads PRHDT; CDR2 reads FYEKMQ (reference sequence). The V end was cut by 4 bases, the J end by 4 bases, with 16 bases between. The CDR3 is 15 residues long. This CDR3 is CASSSPREVLYGYTF. CDR3 sequence (DNA): TGTGCCAGCAGCTCCCCAAGGGAGGTCCTCTATGGCTACACCTTC.

V gene TRBV28 combines with J gene TRBJ1-3, with D possibly being TRBD1 (5 bases). Germline CDR1 is MDHEN and CDR2 is SYDVKM. The V end lost 6 bases, the J end lost 1 base, and 16 bases lay between the germline ends. This CDR3 contains 16 residues. The CDR3 nucleotides are TGTGCCAGCAGCCCCGGGGGGACCGAATCTGGAAACACCATATATTTT. Its translation is CASSPGGTESGNTIYF. The entire variable domain, with the rest obtained from reference TRBV28 and TRBJ1-3, is as follows: DVKVTQSSRYLVKRTGEKVFLECVQDMDHENMFWYRQDPGLGLRLIYFSYDVKMKEKGDIPEGYSVSREKKERFSLILESASTNQTSMYLCASSPGGTESGNTIYFGEGSWLTVV.

This clonotype was found a few times. The DNA for the CDR3 is TGTGCCAGCAAGACAGGGGGCTCCTACGAGCAGTACTTC. Translated, it gives CASKTGGSYEQYF. J is TRBJ2-7 and V is TRBV28; 9 bases map to TRBD1. CDR3 length: 13 residues. The V gene's germline CDR1 is MDHEN and CDR2 SYDVKM. V lost 7 bases, J lost 0 bases, and 1 base stayed unmatched.

This clonotype was counted a few times. The CDR3 DNA is TGCAGTGCTAGAGCTAAAGCGGGAGGAATCCGAACCTCCTACAATGAGCAGTTCTTC. Protein: CSARAKAGGIRTSYNEQFF. The chain is built from TRBV20-1 and TRBJ2-1, with 9 bases that match TRBD2. Germline V gene sequence: CDR1 DFQATT, CDR2 SNEGSKA (reference sequence). This CDR3 comprises 19 residues. V was pared by 1 base and J by 0 bases, with 13 bases of the junction left unmatched.

This clonotype was found a few times. V usage is TRBV19 and J usage is TRBJ1-4; perhaps TRBD1 as D (5 bases). V was pared by 2 bases and J by 5 bases, with 15 bases between. CDR3 length equals 16 residues. Per germline, CDR1 LNHDA and CDR2 SQIVND (reference sequence). The CDR3 nucleotides read TGTGCCAGTAGTATACGGCCCGGGACCTCAAATGAAAAACTGTTTTTT. It translates to CASSIRPGTSNEKLFF.

J is TRBJ1-6 and V is TRBV5-1; 7 bases match TRBD1. The CDR3 length is 14 residues. CDR1 SGHRS and CDR2 YFSETQ come from the germline V gene. V trimming: 0 bases; J trimming: 9 bases; junction bases outside the gene matches: 3. CDR3 in amino acids: CASSLERGRSPLHF. DNA for the CDR3: TGCGCCAGCAGCTTGGAAAGGGGGCGTTCACCCCTCCACTTT.

In its sample, this clonotype was seen many times. V and J are TRBV3-1 and TRBJ1-5; D unresolved. CDR1 LGHDT and CDR2 YNNKEL come from the germline V gene (reference sequence). V lost 4 bases and J lost 0, with 7 bases in between. This CDR3 spans 14 amino acids. CDR3 nucleotide sequence: TGTGCCAGCAGCCGTTCGGATAGCAATCAGCCCCAGCATTTT. It encodes CASSRSDSNQPQHF.

The chain employs TRBV7-3 and TRBJ2-4; 7 bases match TRBD2. The CDR3 covers 14 residues. Germline-derived CDR1 and CDR2 are SGHTA and FQGTGA. V was clipped by 0 bases and J by 6 bases; unmatched bases: 2. The CDR3 loop is CASSLTGTTNIQYF. The CDR3 region has the DNA TGTGCCAGCAGCTTAACAGGGACTACAAACATTCAGTACTTC.